This TCR beta chain was sequenced in a study of radiotherapy plus CTLA-4 blockade in lung cancer. General study findings and limits: Blood saw expansion of tumor-derived TCR clones after radiotherapy plus ipilimumab. Early clone dynamics of blood T cells, plus interferon-beta, reportedly predicted response best.

This clone came up a few times. Its antigen is not identified. Profiled with immunoSEQ multiplex PCR; TCRdb holds only in-frame clones, not every one. The sample contains about 85,000 clones, around 88% of which appear only once. Between the trimmed V and J ends, which lost 5 bases and 5 bases, there was a span of 15 bases. The germline V gene has CDR1 PRHDT and CDR2 FYEKMQ (reference sequence). The CDR3 contains 15 residues. Treatment of patients with chemo-refractory metastatic non-small-cell lung cancer consisted of focal radiation plus CTLA-4 blockade with ipilimumab. V gene TRBV13 combines with J gene TRBJ1-4, with D perhaps TRBD1 (6 bases). The sample consisted of peripheral blood, taken from a patient treated with radiotherapy plus ipilimumab. This clonotype was sampled from a human donor with non-small cell lung cancer who had a partial response to radiotherapy plus ipilimumab. The CDR3 nucleotides read TGTGCCAGCAGCCCATGGACAGAGTTCAATGAAAAACTGTTTTTT. Its translation is CASSPWTEFNEKLFF.